This T cell receptor beta chain was retrieved from a study of T-cell reconstitution after alpha-beta-depleted transplantation in children. General study points: Two months or so post-transplant, alpha-beta T cells reportedly derived from several hundred expanded graft clones. After one year, T-cell counts and TCRbeta diversity mostly came from new T cells. Some patients' high day-60 TCRbeta diversity was attributed to recipient cells surviving conditioning.

Between the trimmed V and J ends, which lost 5 bases and 6 bases, there was a span of 14 bases. Germline values: CDR1 SGHTA, CDR2 FQGNSA. This CDR3 comprises 14 residues. This clonotype was counted only a few times. Its antigen is still unknown. Molecular barcoding with unique molecular identifiers was used for the TCRbeta library. TCRdb passed the PCR reads through MiXCR, listing each CDR3 protein once. The repertoire consists of fewer than 150,000 distinct CDR3 sequences, with around a tenth occurring once and the leading ten covering 24%. The receptor was derived from a girl less than two years old who had a stem cell transplant for combined immunodeficiency, so the T cells may come from the graft donor. This chain links TRBV7-2 with TRBJ1-5; D gene uncertain. Sequenced material: PBMCs, mostly from graft donor cells, taken 180 days after TCRalphabeta/CD19-depleted stem cell transplant. CDR3 bases: TGTGCCAGCAGCAGGACGGGCAGAAGTCAGCCCCAGCATTTT. Translation: CASSRTGRSQPQHF.